Following are 2 T cell receptor beta chains from one sample sequenced in a study of cytomegalovirus exposure and HLA in healthy donors. The PCR contained 60 Vbeta and 13 Jbeta primers. Profiled with immunoSEQ multiplex PCR; TCRdb holds only in-frame clones, not every one. The table lists tens of thousands of clones, 73% of them singletons, with approximately 5.4% in the top ten. The sequencing input was PBMCs. The source of these receptors is a man aged 50 to 59 in good health and CMV-seronegative.

The chain carries TRBV14 and TRBJ2-7, with 10 bases identical to TRBD2. This CDR3 has 17 amino acids. CDR1 is SGHDN and CDR2 is FVKESK in the germline V gene. Germline trimming cut 3 bases from V and 7 bases from J; bases unmatched to any gene: 15. In nucleotides, the CDR3 is TGTGCCAGCAGCCACTTTTTGGGAACTAGCGGGAATATGGAGCAGTACTTC. Its protein product is CASSHFLGTSGNMEQYF.

This clone was detected a few times. The chain carries TRBV5-1 and TRBJ2-7; D may be TRBD2 (7 bases). CDR3 length equals 15 residues. The V gene's germline CDR1 is SGHRS and CDR2 YFSETQ. Between the trimmed V and J ends, which lost 0 bases and 4 bases, there was a span of 14 bases. The DNA of the CDR3 is TGCGCCAGCAGCTTGGTCGGGGGGCGACGGTACGAGCAGTACTTC. This codes for CASSLVGGRRYEQYF.